These 30 T cell receptor beta chains were all obtained from the same sample, sequenced in a study of blood T cell repertoires in COVID-19. Measured with immunoSEQ multiplex PCR; TCRdb has only the in-frame clones, and not every one. The table includes around 94,000 clones, 80% detected once. The sequencing input was peripheral blood. The receptors were sampled from a human donor in a cohort sampled during active COVID-19.

Only one count was recorded for this clone. The chain employs TRBV28 and TRBJ1-2, with a weak D call TRBD1 (6 bases). Between the trimmed V and J ends, which lost 4 bases and 5 bases, there was a span of 8 bases. Germline CDR1 is MDHEN and CDR2 is SYDVKM. This CDR3 is 12 amino acids long. The CDR3 is CASSYRDYGYTF. The DNA of the CDR3 is TGTGCCAGCAGTTACAGGGATTATGGCTACACCTTC.

V is TRBV2 and J is TRBJ1-4; TRBD1 aligns across 10 bases. The CDR3 is 14 amino acids. Losses at the gene ends were 5 bases for V and 6 bases for J; bases not matched to a gene: 3. Looked up from germline, CDR1 is SNHLY and CDR2 is FYNNEI. CDR3 DNA: TGTGCCAGCAGTCGACAGGGGGCGGATGAAAAACTGTTTTTT. As protein: CASSRQGADEKLFF.

J is TRBJ2-7 and V is TRBV5-1, with D possibly matching TRBD1 (6 bases). V shed 4 bases and J shed 5 bases, with 13 bases lying between them. This CDR3 region has 13 residues. Germline CDR1 and CDR2: SGHRS and YFSETQ. CDR3 nucleotides: TGCGCCAGCAGCCCGGACAGCCCCAACGAGCAGTACTTC. Translation: CASSPDSPNEQYF.

This clone was picked up one time. The V gene is TRBV9, the J gene TRBJ1-1; 10 positions agree with TRBD1. V shed 4 bases, J shed 1 base, and the junction held 10 bases outside the gene matches. Germline V lookup: CDR1 SGDLS, CDR2 YYNGEE. The CDR3 is 17 amino acids. DNA for the CDR3: TGTGCCAGCAGCCCCTCCCGGGACAGGGGACCGAACACTGAAGCTTTCTTT. It is translated as CASSPSRDRGPNTEAFF.

V usage is TRBV2 and J usage is TRBJ2-7; D is perhaps TRBD1 (5 bases). CDR3 length: 11 amino acids. V shed 8 bases and J shed 2 bases, with 7 bases lying between them. The germline gives CDR1 SNHLY, CDR2 FYNNEI. CDR3 nucleotides: TGTGCCAGCGGACACCCCTACGAGCAGTACTTC. It translates to CASGHPYEQYF.

J is TRBJ2-6 and V is TRBV7-9, with D possibly matching TRBD2 (5 bases). Trimming shortened V by 5 bases and J by 3 bases, and 14 bases separated the two germline ends. Germline CDR1 and CDR2: SEHNR and FQNEAQ (reference sequence). This CDR3 is 16 amino acids long. CDR3 sequence reads: CASSLWGELGANVLTF. CDR3 nucleotides: TGTGCCAGCAGCCTTTGGGGAGAGCTTGGGGCCAACGTCCTGACTTTC.

The chain carries TRBV2 and TRBJ1-1; 7 positions match TRBD1. Germline-derived CDR1 and CDR2 are SNHLY and FYNNEI. The CDR3 has 17 amino acids. Trimming cost V 3 bases and J 5 bases; bases outside gene matches: 15. In DNA, the CDR3 is TGTGCCAGCAGTGACCCCCTTTCTCGACAGGGTAGGACTGAAGCTTTCTTT. This gives the protein CASSDPLSRQGRTEAFF. Drawing the rest from reference TRBV2 and TRBJ1-1, the complete variable domain is EPEVTQTPSHQVTQMGQEVILRCVPISNHLYFYWYRQILGQKVEFLVSFYNNEISEKSEIFDDQFSVERPDGSNFTLKIRSTKLEDSAMYFCASSDPLSRQGRTEAFFGQGTRLTVV.

J is TRBJ2-7 and V is TRBV6-5; 7 nucleotides line up with TRBD1. There are 14 residues in the CDR3. Germline V gene data show CDR1 as MNHEY and CDR2 as SVGAGI. V shed 10 bases, J shed 1 base, and the junction held 10 bases outside the gene matches. CDR3 nucleotides: TGTGCCACGAGAAAAACAGGGGATTCCTACGAGCAGTACTTC. It codes for CATRKTGDSYEQYF.

This clone was counted once. The CDR3 region is CASKQGSGSRETQYF. The CDR3 coding sequence is TGCGCCAGCAAACAGGGCAGCGGGAGTAGAGAGACCCAGTACTTC. The chain recombines TRBV5-1 with TRBJ2-5, with 8 bases that match TRBD2. V lost 6 bases, J lost 4 bases, and 11 bases stayed unmatched. The CDR3 extends over 15 amino acids. Per the germline V gene, CDR1 is SGHRS and CDR2 is YFSETQ.

The genes are TRBV2 and TRBJ2-7; 10 bases map to TRBD2. This CDR3 comprises 15 residues. Trimming took 0 bases from V and 3 from J; bases not matched to a gene: 2. Germline values: CDR1 SNHLY, CDR2 FYNNEI. CDR3 protein: CASSEARTSGYEQYF. CDR3 nucleotides: TGTGCCAGCAGTGAAGCTCGGACTAGCGGCTACGAGCAGTACTTC.

This chain links TRBV28 with TRBJ1-5; 7 bases are a match to TRBD1. The germline V gene encodes CDR1 MDHEN and CDR2 SYDVKM. The CDR3 loop spans 14 amino acids. Trimming at V came to 4 bases and at J to 11 bases, leaving 11 bases not matched to a gene. This CDR3 is CASSSGQAGGAQHF. DNA of the CDR3: TGTGCCAGCAGTTCCGGACAGGCGGGAGGGGCCCAGCATTTT.

This chain links TRBV2 with TRBJ2-7; 9 bases agree with TRBD1. Trimming at V came to 6 bases and at J to 0 bases, leaving 6 bases not matched to a gene. The V gene's germline CDR1 is SNHLY and CDR2 FYNNEI. CDR3 length equals 15 residues. In DNA form, the CDR3 reads TGTGCCAGCAGACAGGGACAGGGTATCTCCTACGAGCAGTACTTC. Its protein is CASRQGQGISYEQYF.

A few counts support this clone. The CDR3 DNA follows: TGTGCCAGCAGTGAACTCTACAGGGACGAGCAGTACTTC. Residues: CASSELYRDEQYF. The rearrangement uses TRBV2 and TRBJ2-7, with D tentatively TRBD1 (6 bases). Germline CDR1 and CDR2: SNHLY and FYNNEI. The V end was cut by 2 bases, the J end by 5 bases, with 10 bases between. The CDR3 has 13 residues.

The genes are TRBV25-1 and TRBJ1-1; TRBD1 matches at 8 bases. Germline CDR1 reads MGHDK; CDR2 reads SYGVNS. Trimming removed 2 bases from V and 9 bases from J; junction bases left unmatched: 8. The CDR3 consists of 14 residues. The CDR3 reads CASSEVDRAAKAFF. CDR3 nucleotide sequence: TGTGCCAGCAGTGAAGTGGACAGGGCGGCTAAAGCTTTCTTT.

This chain links TRBV6-5 with TRBJ2-4, with D possibly being TRBD1 (5 bases). Trimming removed 2 bases from V and 4 bases from J, with 12 bases in between. The CDR3 is made up of 15 amino acids. Per germline, CDR1 MNHEY and CDR2 SVGAGI. The CDR3 coding sequence is TGTGCCAGCAGTTACGGCGCAGGGATAAAAAACATTCAGTACTTC. As protein: CASSYGAGIKNIQYF.

The chain joins TRBV6-4 to TRBJ2-1, with 9 bases identical to TRBD2. The CDR3 sequence is 13 residues long. The germline gives CDR1 MRHNA, CDR2 SNTAGT. The J segment lost 9 bases and the V segment lost 4 bases, leaving 4 bases of the junction unmatched. The CDR3 DNA follows: TGTGCCAGCAGTGCGCTGCGGGAGGGTGAGCAGTTCTTC. Residues: CASSALREGEQFF.

The chain is built from TRBV29-1 and TRBJ2-7, with D hard to call. The CDR3 extends over 13 amino acids. Germline assignment: CDR1 SQVTM and CDR2 ANQGSEA. The germline V and J ends were trimmed by 0 bases and 2 bases, with 8 bases remaining between them. The CDR3 reads CSVEDPDTYEQYF. The DNA of the CDR3 is TGCAGCGTTGAAGATCCTGACACCTACGAGCAGTACTTC.

The genes are TRBV18 and TRBJ1-5, with D possibly TRBD1 on 5 matching bases. This CDR3 comprises 20 residues. CDR1 KGHSH and CDR2 LQKENI come from the germline V gene. Trimming stripped 3 bases from V and 2 bases from J, with 26 bases between. The CDR3 sequence: CASSPQQELGPLNGNQPQHF. DNA for the CDR3: TGTGCCAGCTCACCTCAACAGGAGCTAGGCCCGTTAAATGGCAATCAGCCCCAGCATTTT.

The V gene is TRBV4-1, the J gene TRBJ2-7; 8 nucleotides agree with TRBD1. CDR3 length: 18 amino acids. CDR1 is MGHRA, CDR2 YSYEKL, per germline. V gave up 0 bases and J gave up 10 bases; unmatched junction bases: 20. CDR3 region: CASSQDAPQGGALNGQYF. CDR3 nucleotide sequence: TGCGCCAGCAGCCAAGATGCCCCACAGGGGGGCGCCCTCAACGGTCAGTACTTC.

The chain is built from TRBV3-1 (or the pseudogene TRBV3-2) and TRBJ2-6; no clear D gene. The CDR3 totals 17 residues. Germline V lookup: CDR1 LGHDT, CDR2 YNNKEL (reference sequence). Trimming took off 4 bases at V and 0 bases at J, with 13 bases between the two ends. The CDR3 loop reads CASSPDVGSSGANVLTF. The DNA of the CDR3 is TGTGCCAGCAGCCCCGATGTCGGTAGCTCTGGGGCCAACGTCCTGACTTTC.

V and J are TRBV28 and TRBJ1-5; D possibly corresponds to TRBD1 (5 bases). The CDR3 has 12 amino acids. V was clipped by 6 bases and J by 7 bases, with 10 bases between them. In germline, CDR1 is MDHEN, CDR2 SYDVKM. Here the CDR3 DNA reads TGTGCCAGCAGGACGGGGGGGCAGCCCCAGCATTTT. Protein product: CASRTGGQPQHF. Full variable domain (outside the CDR3, taken from reference TRBV28 and TRBJ1-5): DVKVTQSSRYLVKRTGEKVFLECVQDMDHENMFWYRQDPGLGLRLIYFSYDVKMKEKGDIPEGYSVSREKKERFSLILESASTNQTSMYLCASRTGGQPQHFGDGTRLSIL.

As DNA, the CDR3 is TGTGCCACCAGTGTGGCAGGAGGATTCTACAATGAGCAGTTCTTC. This gives the protein CATSVAGGFYNEQFF. The V gene is TRBV24-1, the J gene TRBJ2-1; D may be TRBD2 (5 bases). The CDR3 contains 15 residues. Per the germline V gene, CDR1 is KGHDR and CDR2 is SFDVKD. Trimming shortened V by 5 bases and J by 3 bases, and 13 bases separated the two germline ends.

This clone was detected only a few times. This chain uses TRBV10-3 with TRBJ2-7; D is uncertain. The length of the CDR3 is 12 residues. Trimming cost V 7 bases and J 0 bases, with 7 bases left between them. Germline loops: CDR1 ENHRY, CDR2 SYGVKD. The CDR3 bases are TGTGCCATCACGTCAGACTCCTACGAGCAGTACTTC. Its protein product is CAITSDSYEQYF.

This rearrangement joins TRBV11-3 to TRBJ2-7, with TRBD2 matching over 11 bases. Germline loops: CDR1 SGHNT, CDR2 YENEEA. Trimming cost V 8 bases and J 6 bases; bases outside gene matches: 12. The CDR3 sequence is 15 residues long. As DNA, the CDR3 is TGTGCCAGCTCCATCACTAGCGGGAGTTTAAGCGAGCAGTACTTC. It specifies CASSITSGSLSEQYF. Supplemented by reference TRBV11-3 and TRBJ2-7, the full variable domain reads EAGVVQSPRYKIIEKKQPVAFWCNPISGHNTLYWYLQNLGQGPELLIRYENEEAVDDSQLPKDRFSAERLKGVDSTLKIQPAELGDSAVYLCASSITSGSLSEQYFGPGTRLTVT.

This chain connects TRBV25-1 to TRBJ2-7, with 8 bases matching TRBD2. This CDR3 spans 15 amino acids. V shed 4 bases and J 3 bases; nucleotides not matched to a gene: 8. Germline CDR1 is MGHDK and CDR2 is SYGVNS. The DNA of the CDR3 is TGTGCCAGCAGTGCGGGACTAGTGGGCCTCTACGAGCAGTACTTC. This encodes CASSAGLVGLYEQYF.

The chain combines TRBV11-3 with TRBJ2-7; 7 nucleotides agree with TRBD2. Trimming took 0 bases from V and 5 from J; bases not matched to a gene: 4. Germline values: CDR1 SGHNT, CDR2 YENEEA. The CDR3 contains 14 residues. The chain's CDR3 is CASSLDRLAHEQYF. The CDR3 region has the DNA TGTGCCAGCAGCTTAGACCGACTAGCCCACGAGCAGTACTTC.

This chain links TRBV20-1 with TRBJ2-7; D not resolved. Trimming removed 3 bases at V and 4 bases at J, with 13 bases between. Germline lookup yields CDR1 DFQATT and CDR2 SNEGSKA (reference sequence). The length of the CDR3 is 13 residues. CDR3 nucleotides: TGCAGTGCTAGTCGAAGCGACCTATACGAGCAGTACTTC. The encoded protein is CSASRSDLYEQYF.

V usage is TRBV20-1 and J usage is TRBJ1-3; 8 bases are shared with TRBD1. This CDR3 is 16 amino acids long. The V segment lost 3 bases and the J segment 1 base; nucleotides outside the gene matches: 8. Germline V CDR1 and CDR2: DFQATT, SNEGSKA (reference sequence). The CDR3 spells CSASRGTGYSGNTIYF. The CDR3 DNA follows: TGCAGTGCTAGTCGCGGGACAGGATATTCTGGAAACACCATATATTTT.

V usage is TRBV5-4 and J usage is TRBJ2-1; maybe TRBD2 (7 bases). CDR3 size: 13 residues. Trimming left V 7 bases short and J 5 bases short, with 13 bases between. The V gene's germline CDR1 is SGHNT and CDR2 YYREEE (reference sequence). CDR3 bases: TGTGCCAGCGGAGGGGGGGGAAACAATGAGCAGTTCTTC. Its protein product is CASGGGGNNEQFF.

This clone was observed a handful of times. This chain connects TRBV10-3 to TRBJ2-7; D is possibly TRBD2 (5 bases). The CDR3 spans 15 residues. V was cut by 4 bases and J by 5 bases, with 18 bases left in between. CDR1 is ENHRY and CDR2 is SYGVKD in the germline V gene. In nucleotides, the CDR3 is TGTGCCATCAGTGTCGATACGGGGAACCTCGACGAGCAGTACTTC. It specifies CAISVDTGNLDEQYF.